The rows below give T cell receptor beta chains drawn from one sample of a study of blood T cell repertoires in COVID-19. Clones were read by immunoSEQ multiplex PCR, and TCRdb kept only the in-frame ones, dropping some. The repertoire consists of hundreds of thousands of clones, with around nine tenths occurring once and the leading ten covering around 2%. Sequences were obtained from PBMCs or T cells enriched from blood (not recorded which). The receptors originated from a woman aged 55-70 years in a cohort exposed to, infected with or recovered from COVID-19 (not recorded which). The CDR3 runs from the conserved cysteine through the conserved F or W. The order of the fields is J gene, V gene, D gene, clone size, CDR3 length, CDR3 DNA, CDR3 protein. D genes are given only for firm matches. Some rows have no size entry. The others give once, few or many, or a class for an expanded clone.

J: TRBJ1-2; V: TRBV12-3/TRBV12-4; D: .; size: .; length: 11; DNA: TGTGCCAGCAGCTCGGGCTATGGCTACACCTTC; CDR3: CASSSGYGYTF
J: TRBJ2-7; V: TRBV7-2; D: TRBD2; size: few; length: 16; DNA: TGTGCCAGCAGCCCAGATGGGACTAGCGGGAGGAACGAGCAGTACTTC; CDR3: CASSPDGTSGRNEQYF
J: TRBJ1-5; V: TRBV4-1; D: .; size: .; length: 15; DNA: TGCGCCAGCAGCCAGGCCGGGGTAAGCAATCAGCCCCAGCATTTT; CDR3: CASSQAGVSNQPQHF
J: TRBJ2-7; V: TRBV15; D: TRBD1; size: .; length: 19; DNA: TGTGCCACCAGCAGAGATCTAGTGTCGCCAACAGGGGGTACCCACGAGCAGTACTTC; CDR3: CATSRDLVSPTGGTHEQYF
J: TRBJ2-2; V: TRBV9; D: .; size: .; length: 13; DNA: TGTGCCAGCAGCCCTGGAGACACCGGGGAGCTGTTTTTT; CDR3: CASSPGDTGELFF
J: TRBJ1-4; V: TRBV7-2; D: .; size: .; length: 14; DNA: TGTGCCAGCAGCCCCGGGACTTCACATGAAAAACTGTTTTTT; CDR3: CASSPGTSHEKLFF
J: TRBJ2-7; V: TRBV6-2/TRBV6-3; D: .; size: once; length: 14; DNA: TGTGCCAGCAGTTACTCGTGGGAGGAGCACGAGCAGTACTTC; CDR3: CASSYSWEEHEQYF
J: TRBJ2-7; V: TRBV5-5; D: .; size: .; length: 13; DNA: TGTGCCAGCAGCCCTTTGTCGGGCTACGAGCAGTACTTC; CDR3: CASSPLSGYEQYF
J: TRBJ2-7; V: TRBV28; D: .; size: .; length: 13; DNA: TGTGCCAGCAGTTACAGGGATGTCTACGAGCAGTACTTC; CDR3: CASSYRDVYEQYF
J: TRBJ2-6; V: TRBV5-5; D: .; size: .; length: 18; DNA: TGTGCCAGCAGCTTGGTCACAGGGTCGGCCTCTGGGGCCAACGTCCTGACTTTC; CDR3: CASSLVTGSASGANVLTF
J: TRBJ2-5; V: TRBV29-1; D: .; size: .; length: 15; DNA: TGCAGCGTTTCCCCGACTAGTTACTCGCAAGAGACCCAGTACTTC; CDR3: CSVSPTSYSQETQYF
J: TRBJ1-6; V: TRBV6-2/TRBV6-3; D: .; size: .; length: 16; DNA: TGTGCCAGCAGTGACAGGAGGAGCTCCTATAATTCACCCCTCCACTTT; CDR3: CASSDRRSSYNSPLHF
J: TRBJ2-7; V: TRBV7-9; D: .; size: once; length: 12; DNA: TGTGCCAGCAGCTTAACTCCCTACGAGCAGTACTTC; CDR3: CASSLTPYEQYF
J: TRBJ1-5; V: TRBV7-8; D: .; size: .; length: 15; DNA: TGTGCCAGCAGCCATAGACGGGGGACGAATCAGCCCCAGCATTTT; CDR3: CASSHRRGTNQPQHF
J: TRBJ1-5; V: TRBV15; D: .; size: .; length: 17; DNA: TGTGCCACCAGCAAAAAACCTGCGTCTTTGAGCAATCAGCCCCAGCATTTT; CDR3: CATSKKPASLSNQPQHF
J: TRBJ2-3; V: TRBV5-1; D: TRBD1; size: .; length: 14; DNA: TGCGCCAGCAGCGTGACAGGGAGCACAGATACGCAGTATTTT; CDR3: CASSVTGSTDTQYF
J: TRBJ2-7; V: TRBV24-1; D: TRBD2; size: .; length: 13; DNA: TGTGCCACCAGCGAAGCGGGAGAGTTCGAGCAGTACTTC; CDR3: CATSEAGEFEQYF
J: TRBJ2-4; V: TRBV6-2/TRBV6-3; D: .; size: .; length: 14; DNA: TGTGCCAGCAGTTACGCGGGTGCCAAAAACATTCAGTACTTC; CDR3: CASSYAGAKNIQYF
J: TRBJ1-1; V: TRBV7-9; D: TRBD1; size: .; length: 15; DNA: TGTGCCAGCAGCCCCCGACAGGGCATGAACACTGAAGCTTTCTTT; CDR3: CASSPRQGMNTEAFF
J: TRBJ1-2; V: TRBV24-1; D: TRBD1; size: .; length: 13; DNA: TGTGCCATTCGGGACAGCGGTAACTATGGCTACACCTTC; CDR3: CAIRDSGNYGYTF
J: TRBJ2-1; V: TRBV19; D: TRBD2; size: .; length: 15; DNA: TGTGCCACAAAGAACCTAGCGGGATTGAACAATGAGCAGTTCTTC; CDR3: CATKNLAGLNNEQFF
J: TRBJ1-1; V: TRBV9; D: TRBD1; size: .; length: 16; DNA: TGTGCCAGCAGCGTGGGACAGAACCTCATGAACACTGAAGCTTTCTTT; CDR3: CASSVGQNLMNTEAFF
J: TRBJ2-5; V: TRBV7-2; D: .; size: .; length: 13; DNA: TGTGCCAGCAGCTTAGGGCCCACAGAGACCCAGTACTTC; CDR3: CASSLGPTETQYF
J: TRBJ1-6; V: TRBV11-2; D: .; size: .; length: 14; DNA: TGTGCCAGCAGACCAGAGGGTTATAATTCACCCCTCCACTTT; CDR3: CASRPEGYNSPLHF
J: TRBJ1-1; V: TRBV7-9; D: .; size: .; length: 16; DNA: TGTGCCAGCAGCTTAAATAAAGCAATGCTGAACACTGAAGCTTTCTTT; CDR3: CASSLNKAMLNTEAFF
J: TRBJ1-1; V: TRBV6-2/TRBV6-3; D: .; size: .; length: 12; DNA: TGTGCCAGCAGTTACGGGGGGGCTGAAGCTTTCTTT; CDR3: CASSYGGAEAFF
J: TRBJ2-7; V: TRBV27; D: .; size: .; length: 12; DNA: TGTGCCAGCAGAAGGGGCAATGACGAGCAGTACTTC; CDR3: CASRRGNDEQYF
J: TRBJ2-7; V: TRBV10-3; D: TRBD2; size: .; length: 18; DNA: TGTGCCATTCTCCCCCTGGGGCTAGCGGGAGACTTCTCCTACGAGCAGTACTTC; CDR3: CAILPLGLAGDFSYEQYF
J: TRBJ2-3; V: TRBV5-1; D: TRBD2; size: .; length: 14; DNA: TGCGCCAGCAGCTTGGAACTAGCGGGAGGGCCCCAGTATTTT; CDR3: CASSLELAGGPQYF
J: TRBJ2-2; V: TRBV9; D: .; size: .; length: 15; DNA: TGTGCCAGCAGCCCAGGAGGGAGGAACACCGGGGAGCTGTTTTTT; CDR3: CASSPGGRNTGELFF